The clone carrying this TCR beta chain was observed a few times. The antigen is not known. The data are from a study of T-cell memory formation after mild COVID-19. About the study: Clusters were largely donor specific.

Regarding the study as a whole: Day 15 to 85 contractors were CD4/CD8 balanced; later expanders leaned CD4+. Among CD4+ contracting clones, most were CM and EM, and CD8+ ones EMRA.

TCRdb analysed the 5' RACE reads with MiXCR anew, one entry per CDR3 protein. The profile shows 300,000 to 350,000 distinct CDR3 sequences, 19% of them singletons. This clonotype was obtained from a man younger than 30 who had mild COVID-19 (a few samples of this study predate the infection). Cell type and time point are not known. The source material was PBMCs or a T cell subset sorted from them (not recorded which).

CDR3 DNA sequence: TGTGCCAGCAGCCGGAGACGGGGCAACGAGCAGTACGTC. Amino acids: CASSRRRGNEQYV. The rearrangement joins TRBV7-9 to TRBJ2-7; possibly TRBD1 or TRBD2 for D (5 bases each). Trimming pared 5 bases from V and 5 bases from J, leaving 13 bases between. The CDR3 consists of 13 residues. From germline, CDR1 is SEHNR and CDR2 FQNEAQ (reference sequence).